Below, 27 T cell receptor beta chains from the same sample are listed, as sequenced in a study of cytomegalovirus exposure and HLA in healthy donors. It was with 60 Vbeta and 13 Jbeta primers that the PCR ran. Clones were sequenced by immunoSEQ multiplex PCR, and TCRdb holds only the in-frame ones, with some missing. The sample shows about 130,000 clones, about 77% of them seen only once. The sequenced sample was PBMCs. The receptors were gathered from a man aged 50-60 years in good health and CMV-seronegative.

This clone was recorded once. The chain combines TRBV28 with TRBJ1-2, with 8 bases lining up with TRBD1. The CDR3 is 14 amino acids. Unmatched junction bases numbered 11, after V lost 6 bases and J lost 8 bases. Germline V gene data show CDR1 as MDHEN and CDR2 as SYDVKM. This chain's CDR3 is CASSTSTGVGGYTF. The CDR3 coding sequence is TGTGCCAGCAGCACGTCGACAGGGGTTGGCGGCTACACCTTC.

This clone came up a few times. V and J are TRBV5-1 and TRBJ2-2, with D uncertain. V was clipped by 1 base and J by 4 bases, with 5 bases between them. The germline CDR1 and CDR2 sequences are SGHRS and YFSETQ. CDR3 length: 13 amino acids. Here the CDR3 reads CASSLLTTGELFF. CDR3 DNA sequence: TGCGCCAGCAGCTTGCTAACCACCGGGGAGCTGTTTTTT.

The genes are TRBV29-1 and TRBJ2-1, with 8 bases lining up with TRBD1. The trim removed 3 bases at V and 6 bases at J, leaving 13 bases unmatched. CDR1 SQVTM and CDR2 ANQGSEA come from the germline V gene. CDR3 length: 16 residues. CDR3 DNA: TGCAGCGTTGATATGGGACAGGCCCTCTTCGGCAATGAGCAGTTCTTC. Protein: CSVDMGQALFGNEQFF.

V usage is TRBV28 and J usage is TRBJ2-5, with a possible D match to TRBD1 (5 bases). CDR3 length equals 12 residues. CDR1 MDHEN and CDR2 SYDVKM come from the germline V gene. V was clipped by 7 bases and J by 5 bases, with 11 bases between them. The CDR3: CASTSGRETQYF. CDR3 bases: TGTGCCAGCACATCAGGGCGTGAGACCCAGTACTTC.

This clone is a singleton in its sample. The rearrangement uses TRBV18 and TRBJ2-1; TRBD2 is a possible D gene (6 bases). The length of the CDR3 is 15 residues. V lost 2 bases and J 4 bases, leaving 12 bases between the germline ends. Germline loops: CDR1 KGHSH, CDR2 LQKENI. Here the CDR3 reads CASSPSQAGYNEQFF. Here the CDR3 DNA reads TGTGCCAGCTCACCATCCCAGGCGGGATACAATGAGCAGTTCTTC.

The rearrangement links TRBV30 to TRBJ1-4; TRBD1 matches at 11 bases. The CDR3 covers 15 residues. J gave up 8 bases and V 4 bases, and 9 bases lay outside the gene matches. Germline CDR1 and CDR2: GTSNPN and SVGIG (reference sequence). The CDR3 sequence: CAWTDTGTGGEKLFF. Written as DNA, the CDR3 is TGTGCCTGGACCGATACCGGGACAGGGGGAGAAAAACTGTTTTTT.

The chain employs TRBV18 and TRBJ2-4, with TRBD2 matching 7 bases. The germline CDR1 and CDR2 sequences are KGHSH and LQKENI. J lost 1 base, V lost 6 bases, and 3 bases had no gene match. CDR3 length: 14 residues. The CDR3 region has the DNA TGTGCCAGCTCTAGGCGGGAGGCCAAAAACATTCAGTACTTC. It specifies CASSRREAKNIQYF.

The chain's CDR3 is CASSPLEGDTQYF. CDR3 nucleotides: TGTGCCAGCAGTCCCCTAGAGGGCGATACGCAGTATTTT. This chain connects TRBV6-4 to TRBJ2-3; a possible D gene is TRBD2 (5 bases). From germline, CDR1 is MRHNA and CDR2 SNTAGT. The V end was cut by 5 bases, the J end by 6 bases, with 12 bases between. The CDR3 loop spans 13 amino acids.

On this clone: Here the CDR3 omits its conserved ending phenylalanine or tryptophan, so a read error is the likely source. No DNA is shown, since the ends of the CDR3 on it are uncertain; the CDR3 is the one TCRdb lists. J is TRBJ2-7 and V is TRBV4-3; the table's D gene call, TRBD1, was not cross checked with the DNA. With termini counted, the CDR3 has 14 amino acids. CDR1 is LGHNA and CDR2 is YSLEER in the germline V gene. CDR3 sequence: CASSPTPGHSYRII.

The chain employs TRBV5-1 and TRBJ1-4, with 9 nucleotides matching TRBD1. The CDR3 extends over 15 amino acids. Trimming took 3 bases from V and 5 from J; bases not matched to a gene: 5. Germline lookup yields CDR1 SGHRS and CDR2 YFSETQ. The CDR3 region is CASSSRGTGNEKLFF. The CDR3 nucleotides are TGCGCCAGCAGCTCCCGGGGGACAGGGAATGAAAAACTGTTTTTT.

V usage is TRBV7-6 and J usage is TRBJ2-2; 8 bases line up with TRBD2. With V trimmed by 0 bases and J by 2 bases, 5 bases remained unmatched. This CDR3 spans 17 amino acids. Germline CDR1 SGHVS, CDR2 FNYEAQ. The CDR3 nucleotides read TGTGCCAGCAGCTTAGCCCAACTAGCGGTTAACACCGGGGAGCTGTTTTTT. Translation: CASSLAQLAVNTGELFF.

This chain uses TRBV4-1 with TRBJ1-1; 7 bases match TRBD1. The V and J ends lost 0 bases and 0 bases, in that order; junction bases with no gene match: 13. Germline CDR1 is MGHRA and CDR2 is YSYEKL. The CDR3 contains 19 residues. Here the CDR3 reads CASSQDITGQSLMNTEAFF. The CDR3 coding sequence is TGCGCCAGCAGCCAAGATATAACGGGACAGTCCCTCATGAACACTGAAGCTTTCTTT.

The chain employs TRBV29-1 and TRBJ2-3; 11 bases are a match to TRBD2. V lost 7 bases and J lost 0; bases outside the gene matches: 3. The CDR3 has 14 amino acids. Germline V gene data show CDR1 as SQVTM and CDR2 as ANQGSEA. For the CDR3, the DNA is TGCAGCGCCTGGACTAGCGGGAGCACAGATACGCAGTATTTT. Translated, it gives CSAWTSGSTDTQYF.

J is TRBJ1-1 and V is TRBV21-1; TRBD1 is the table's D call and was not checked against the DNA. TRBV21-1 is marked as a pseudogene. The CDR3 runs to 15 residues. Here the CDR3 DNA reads TGTGCCAGCGGCCCCCTACAGGGGTTAAACACTGAAGCTTTCTTT. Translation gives CASGPLQGLNTEAFF.

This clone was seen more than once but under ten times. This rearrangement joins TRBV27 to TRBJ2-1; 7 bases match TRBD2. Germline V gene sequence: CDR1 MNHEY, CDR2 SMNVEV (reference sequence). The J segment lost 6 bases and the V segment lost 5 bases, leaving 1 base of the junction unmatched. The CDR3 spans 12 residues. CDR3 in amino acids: CASSGRGNEQFF. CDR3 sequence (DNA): TGTGCCAGCAGTGGGAGGGGCAATGAGCAGTTCTTC.

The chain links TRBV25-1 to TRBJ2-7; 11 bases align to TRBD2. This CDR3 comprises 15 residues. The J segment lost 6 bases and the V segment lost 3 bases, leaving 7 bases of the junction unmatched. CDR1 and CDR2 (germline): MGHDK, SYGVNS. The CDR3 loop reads CASSDSGRAHIEQYF. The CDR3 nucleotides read TGTGCCAGCAGTGATAGCGGGAGGGCCCATATCGAGCAGTACTTC.

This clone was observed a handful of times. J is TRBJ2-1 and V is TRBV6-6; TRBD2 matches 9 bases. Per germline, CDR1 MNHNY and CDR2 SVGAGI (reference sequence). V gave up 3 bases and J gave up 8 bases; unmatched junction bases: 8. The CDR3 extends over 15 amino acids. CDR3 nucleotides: TGTGCCAGCAGTTATTCAGCTAGCGGGACCGATGAGCAGTTCTTC. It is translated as CASSYSASGTDEQFF.

The chain's CDR3 is CASSLSAQGEAFF. CDR3 DNA: TGTGCCAGCAGTTTATCGGCCCAGGGAGAAGCTTTCTTT. V usage is TRBV27 and J usage is TRBJ1-1, with a possible D match to TRBD1 (5 bases). V was pared by 0 bases and J by 8 bases, with 10 bases between. The CDR3 has 13 amino acids. From germline, CDR1 is MNHEY and CDR2 SMNVEV (reference sequence).

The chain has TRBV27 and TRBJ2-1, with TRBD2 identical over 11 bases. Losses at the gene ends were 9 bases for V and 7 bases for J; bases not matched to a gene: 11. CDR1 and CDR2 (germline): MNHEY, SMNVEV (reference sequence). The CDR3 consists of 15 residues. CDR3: CASWGIAGGPNEQFF. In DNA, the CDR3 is TGTGCCAGTTGGGGGATAGCGGGAGGGCCAAATGAGCAGTTCTTC.

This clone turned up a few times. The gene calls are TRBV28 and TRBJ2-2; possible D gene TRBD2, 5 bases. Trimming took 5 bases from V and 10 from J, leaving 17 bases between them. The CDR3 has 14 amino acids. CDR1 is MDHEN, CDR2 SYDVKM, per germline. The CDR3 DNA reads TGTGCCAGCAGTCTAGCTCGAGCGATGGTGGAGCTGTTTTTT. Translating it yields CASSLARAMVELFF.

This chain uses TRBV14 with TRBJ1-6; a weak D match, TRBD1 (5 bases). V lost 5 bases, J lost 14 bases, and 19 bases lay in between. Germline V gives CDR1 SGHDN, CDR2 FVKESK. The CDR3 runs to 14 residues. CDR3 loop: CASSIAGSGSALHF. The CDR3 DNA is TGTGCCAGCAGCATAGCAGGGTCGGGTTCGGCCCTCCACTTT.

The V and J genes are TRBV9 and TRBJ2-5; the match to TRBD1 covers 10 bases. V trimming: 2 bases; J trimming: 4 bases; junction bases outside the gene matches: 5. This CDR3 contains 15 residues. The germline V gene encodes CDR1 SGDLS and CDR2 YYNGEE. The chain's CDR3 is CASSVDRGLGETQYF. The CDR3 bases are TGTGCCAGCAGCGTGGACAGGGGGTTGGGAGAGACCCAGTACTTC.

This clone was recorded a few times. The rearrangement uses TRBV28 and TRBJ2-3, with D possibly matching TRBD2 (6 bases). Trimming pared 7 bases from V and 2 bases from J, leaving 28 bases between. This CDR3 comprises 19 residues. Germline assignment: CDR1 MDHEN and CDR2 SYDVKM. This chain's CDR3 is CASNIAPGLGALYTDTQYF. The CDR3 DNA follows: TGTGCCAGCAACATAGCTCCGGGACTCGGAGCCCTTTACACAGATACGCAGTATTTT.

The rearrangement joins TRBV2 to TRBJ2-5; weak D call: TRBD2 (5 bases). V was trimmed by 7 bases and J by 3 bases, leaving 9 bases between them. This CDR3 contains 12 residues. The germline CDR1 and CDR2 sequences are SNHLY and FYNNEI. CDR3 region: CASTAVEETQYF. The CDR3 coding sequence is TGTGCCAGCACAGCGGTGGAAGAGACCCAGTACTTC.

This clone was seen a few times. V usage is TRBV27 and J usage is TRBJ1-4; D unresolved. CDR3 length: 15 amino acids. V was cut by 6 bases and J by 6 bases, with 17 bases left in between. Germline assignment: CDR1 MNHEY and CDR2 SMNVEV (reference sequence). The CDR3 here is CASSSLRVRDEKLFF. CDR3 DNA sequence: TGTGCCAGCAGCTCCCTACGGGTCCGAGATGAAAAACTGTTTTTT.

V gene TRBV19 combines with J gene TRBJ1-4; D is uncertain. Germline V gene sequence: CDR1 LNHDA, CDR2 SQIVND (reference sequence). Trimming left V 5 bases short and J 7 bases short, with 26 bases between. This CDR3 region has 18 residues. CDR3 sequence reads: CASSPYIAPLRGGEKLFF. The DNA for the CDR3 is TGTGCCAGTAGTCCTTATATAGCCCCCCTCCGGGGAGGTGAAAAACTGTTTTTT.

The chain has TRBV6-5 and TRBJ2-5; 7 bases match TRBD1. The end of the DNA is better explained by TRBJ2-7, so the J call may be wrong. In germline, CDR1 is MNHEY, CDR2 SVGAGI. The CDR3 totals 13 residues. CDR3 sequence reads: CASRTGLTYEQYF. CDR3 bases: TGTGCCAGCAGGACAGGGTTGACCTACGAGCAGTACTTC.